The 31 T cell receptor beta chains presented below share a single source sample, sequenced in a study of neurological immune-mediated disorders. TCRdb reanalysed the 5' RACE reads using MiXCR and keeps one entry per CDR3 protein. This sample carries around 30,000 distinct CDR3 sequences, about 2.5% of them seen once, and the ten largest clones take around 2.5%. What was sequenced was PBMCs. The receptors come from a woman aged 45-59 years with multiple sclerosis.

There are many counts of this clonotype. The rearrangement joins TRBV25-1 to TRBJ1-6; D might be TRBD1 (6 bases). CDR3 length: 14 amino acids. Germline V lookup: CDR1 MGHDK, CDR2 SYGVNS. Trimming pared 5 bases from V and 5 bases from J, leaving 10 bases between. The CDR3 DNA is TGTGCCAGCAGTCCACAGGGTAATAATTCACCCCTCCACTTT. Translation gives CASSPQGNNSPLHF.

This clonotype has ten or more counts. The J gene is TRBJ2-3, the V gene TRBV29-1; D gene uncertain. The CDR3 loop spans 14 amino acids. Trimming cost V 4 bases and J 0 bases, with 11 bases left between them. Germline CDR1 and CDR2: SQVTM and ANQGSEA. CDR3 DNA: TGCAGCGTTGGCAAGGGCCAAAGCACAGATACGCAGTATTTT. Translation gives CSVGKGQSTDTQYF.

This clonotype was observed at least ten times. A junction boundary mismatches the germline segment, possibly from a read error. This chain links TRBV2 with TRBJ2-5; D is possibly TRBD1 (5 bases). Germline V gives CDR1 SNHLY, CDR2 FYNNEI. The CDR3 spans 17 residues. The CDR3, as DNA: TGTGCCAGCAGGGAAGACAGCGTTCTAAGGTACCAAGAGACCCAGTACTTC. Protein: CASREDSVLRYQETQYF.

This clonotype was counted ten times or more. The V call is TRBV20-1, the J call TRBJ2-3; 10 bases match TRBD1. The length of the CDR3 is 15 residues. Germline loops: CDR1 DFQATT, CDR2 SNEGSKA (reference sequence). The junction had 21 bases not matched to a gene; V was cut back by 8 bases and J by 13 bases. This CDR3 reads CSYPFPGTGADEEYF. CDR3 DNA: TGCAGTTATCCCTTCCCCGGGACAGGGGCAGATGAGGAGTATTTT.

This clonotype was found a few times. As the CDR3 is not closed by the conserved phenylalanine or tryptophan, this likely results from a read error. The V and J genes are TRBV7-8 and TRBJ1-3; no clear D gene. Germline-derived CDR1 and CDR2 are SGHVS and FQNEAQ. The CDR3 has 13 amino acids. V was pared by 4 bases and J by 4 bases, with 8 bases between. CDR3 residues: CASSSSAGNTIYV. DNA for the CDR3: TGTGCCAGCAGCTCCTCCGCGGGAAACACCATATATGTT.

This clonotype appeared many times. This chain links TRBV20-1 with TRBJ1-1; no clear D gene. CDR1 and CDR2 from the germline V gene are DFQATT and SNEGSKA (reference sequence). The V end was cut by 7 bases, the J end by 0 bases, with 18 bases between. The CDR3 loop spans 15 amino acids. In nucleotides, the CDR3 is TGCAGTGTCCGCCGGTCGGGCGCATTGAACACTGAAGCTTTCTTT. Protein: CSVRRSGALNTEAFF.

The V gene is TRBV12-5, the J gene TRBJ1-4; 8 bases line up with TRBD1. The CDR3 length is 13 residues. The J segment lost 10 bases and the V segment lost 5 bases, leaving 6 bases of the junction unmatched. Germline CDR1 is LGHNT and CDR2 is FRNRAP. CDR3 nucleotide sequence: TGTGCTAGTGGTCCTGGGACAGGTGCAAAACTGTTTTTT. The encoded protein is CASGPGTGAKLFF. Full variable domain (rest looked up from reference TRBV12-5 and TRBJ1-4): DARVTQTPRHKVTEMGQEVTMRCQPILGHNTVFWYRQTMMQGLELLAYFRNRAPLDDSGMPKDRFSAEMPDATLATLKIQPSEPRDSAVYFCASGPGTGAKLFFGSGTQLSVL.

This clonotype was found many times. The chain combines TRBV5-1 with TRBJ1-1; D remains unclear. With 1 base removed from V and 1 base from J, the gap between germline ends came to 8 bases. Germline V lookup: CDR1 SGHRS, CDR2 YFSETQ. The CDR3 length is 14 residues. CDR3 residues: CASSLRAENTEAFF. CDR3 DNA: TGCGCCAGCAGCTTGAGGGCGGAGAACACTGAAGCTTTCTTT.

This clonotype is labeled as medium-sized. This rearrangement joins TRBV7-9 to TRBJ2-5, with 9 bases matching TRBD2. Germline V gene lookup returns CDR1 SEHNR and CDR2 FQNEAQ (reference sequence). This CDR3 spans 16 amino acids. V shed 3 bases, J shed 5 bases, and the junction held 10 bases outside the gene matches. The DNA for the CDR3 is TGTGCCAGCAGCTTTTGGCTTAGCGGGAGTTCGGAGACCCAGTACTTC. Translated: CASSFWLSGSSETQYF.

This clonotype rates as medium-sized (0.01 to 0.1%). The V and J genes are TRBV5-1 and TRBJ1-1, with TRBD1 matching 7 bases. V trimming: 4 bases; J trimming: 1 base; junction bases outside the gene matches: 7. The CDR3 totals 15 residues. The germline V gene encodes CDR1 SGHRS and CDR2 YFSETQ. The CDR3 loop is CASSINRGQNTEAFF. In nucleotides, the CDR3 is TGCGCCAGCAGCATAAACAGGGGACAGAACACTGAAGCTTTCTTT.

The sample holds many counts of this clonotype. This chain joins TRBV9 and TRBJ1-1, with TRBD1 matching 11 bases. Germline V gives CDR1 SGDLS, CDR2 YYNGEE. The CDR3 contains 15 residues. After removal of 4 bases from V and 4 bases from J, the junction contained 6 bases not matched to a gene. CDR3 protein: CASSISGTGGTEAFF. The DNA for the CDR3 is TGTGCCAGCAGCATTTCCGGGACAGGGGGCACTGAAGCTTTCTTT.

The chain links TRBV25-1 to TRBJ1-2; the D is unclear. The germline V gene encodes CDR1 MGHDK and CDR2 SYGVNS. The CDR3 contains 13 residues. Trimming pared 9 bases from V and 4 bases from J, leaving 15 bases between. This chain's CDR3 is CASSRNSGYGYTF. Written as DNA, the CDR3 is TGTGCCAGTAGCAGAAACAGCGGCTATGGCTACACCTTC.

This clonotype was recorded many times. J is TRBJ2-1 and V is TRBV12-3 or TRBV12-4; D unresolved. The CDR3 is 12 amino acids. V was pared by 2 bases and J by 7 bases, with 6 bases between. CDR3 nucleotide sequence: TGTGCCAGCAGTTTAATGGGGAATGAGCAGTTCTTC. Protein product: CASSLMGNEQFF.

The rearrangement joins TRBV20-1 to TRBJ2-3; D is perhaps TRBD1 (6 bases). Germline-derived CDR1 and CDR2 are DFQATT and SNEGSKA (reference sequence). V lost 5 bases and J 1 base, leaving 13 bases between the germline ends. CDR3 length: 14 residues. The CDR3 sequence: CSAGMTGGTDTQYF. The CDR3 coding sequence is TGCAGTGCTGGCATGACAGGTGGCACAGATACGCAGTATTTT.

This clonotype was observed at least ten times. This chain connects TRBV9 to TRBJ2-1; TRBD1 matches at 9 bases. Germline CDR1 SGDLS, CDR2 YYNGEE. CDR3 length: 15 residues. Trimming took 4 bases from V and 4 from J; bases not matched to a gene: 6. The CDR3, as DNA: TGTGCCAGCAGCCTTACCGGACAGGGGTACAATGAGCAGTTCTTC. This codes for CASSLTGQGYNEQFF.

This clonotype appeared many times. The CDR3 is CASSPSGARSYEQYF. The DNA for the CDR3 is TGTGCCAGCAGCCCGAGTGGTGCCAGGTCCTACGAGCAGTACTTC. The chain joins TRBV9 to TRBJ2-7; D is uncertain. CDR1 and CDR2 from the germline V gene are SGDLS and YYNGEE. The CDR3 is made up of 15 amino acids. The V end was cut by 4 bases, the J end by 1 base, with 15 bases between.

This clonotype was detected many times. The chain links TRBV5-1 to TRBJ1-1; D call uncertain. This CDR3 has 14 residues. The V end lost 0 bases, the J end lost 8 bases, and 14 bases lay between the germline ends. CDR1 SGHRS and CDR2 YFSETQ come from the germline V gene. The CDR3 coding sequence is TGCGCCAGCAGCTTGGAGTCGCCCGCTTTGGAAGCTTTCTTT. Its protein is CASSLESPALEAFF.

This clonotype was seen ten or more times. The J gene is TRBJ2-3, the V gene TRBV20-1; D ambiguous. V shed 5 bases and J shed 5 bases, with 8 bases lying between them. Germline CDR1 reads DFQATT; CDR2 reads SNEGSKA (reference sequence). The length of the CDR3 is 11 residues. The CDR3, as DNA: TGCAGTGCTGAGTGGAAAGATACGCAGTATTTT. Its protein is CSAEWKDTQYF.

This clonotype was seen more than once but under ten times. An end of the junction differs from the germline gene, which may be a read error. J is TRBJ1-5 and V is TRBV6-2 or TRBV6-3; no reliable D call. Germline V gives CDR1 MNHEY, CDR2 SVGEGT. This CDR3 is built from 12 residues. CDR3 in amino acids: CASSYQRVPQNF. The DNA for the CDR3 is TGTGCCAGCAGTTACCAACGGGTACCCCAGAATTTT.

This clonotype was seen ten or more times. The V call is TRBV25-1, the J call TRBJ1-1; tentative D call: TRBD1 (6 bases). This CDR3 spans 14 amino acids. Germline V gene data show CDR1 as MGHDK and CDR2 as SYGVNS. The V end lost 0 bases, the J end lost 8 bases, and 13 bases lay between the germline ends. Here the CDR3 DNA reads TGTGCCAGCAGTGAATATGGACAGACCCGGGAAGCTTTCTTT. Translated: CASSEYGQTREAFF.

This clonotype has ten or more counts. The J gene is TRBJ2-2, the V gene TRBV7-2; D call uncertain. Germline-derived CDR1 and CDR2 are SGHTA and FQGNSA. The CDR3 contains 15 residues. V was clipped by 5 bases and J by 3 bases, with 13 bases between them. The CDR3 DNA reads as TGTGCCAGCAGCCTCCCCGTGGTAGACACCGGGGAGCTGTTTTTT. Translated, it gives CASSLPVVDTGELFF.

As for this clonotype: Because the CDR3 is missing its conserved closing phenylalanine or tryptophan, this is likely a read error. The CDR3 loop reads CASSLGLAGARTDTQYN. CDR3 DNA sequence: TGCGCCAGCAGCTTGGGACTAGCGGGAGCCCGCACAGATACGCAGTATAAT. This rearrangement joins TRBV5-1 to TRBJ2-3; 12 nucleotides match TRBD2. Per germline, CDR1 SGHRS and CDR2 YFSETQ. The CDR3 has 17 amino acids. The J segment lost 1 base and the V segment lost 0 bases, leaving 3 bases of the junction unmatched.

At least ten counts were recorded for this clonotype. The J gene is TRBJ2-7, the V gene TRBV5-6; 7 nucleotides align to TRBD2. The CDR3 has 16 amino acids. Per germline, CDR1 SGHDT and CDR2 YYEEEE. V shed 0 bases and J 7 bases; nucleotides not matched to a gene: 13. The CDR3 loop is CASSLVEREARREQYF. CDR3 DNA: TGTGCCAGCAGCTTGGTGGAACGGGAGGCGCGGAGGGAGCAGTACTTC.

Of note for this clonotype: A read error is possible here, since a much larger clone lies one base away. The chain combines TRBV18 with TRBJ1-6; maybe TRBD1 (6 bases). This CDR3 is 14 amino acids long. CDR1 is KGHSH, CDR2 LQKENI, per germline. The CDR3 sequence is CASSSRSGDSPLNF. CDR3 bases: TGTGCCAGCTCATCACGGTCAGGGGATTCACCCCTCAACTTT.

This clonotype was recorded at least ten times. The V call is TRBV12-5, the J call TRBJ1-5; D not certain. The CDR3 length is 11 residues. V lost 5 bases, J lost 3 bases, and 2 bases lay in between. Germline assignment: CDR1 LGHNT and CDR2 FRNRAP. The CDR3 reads CASGHNQPQHF. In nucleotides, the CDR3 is TGTGCTAGTGGTCACAATCAGCCCCAGCATTTT.

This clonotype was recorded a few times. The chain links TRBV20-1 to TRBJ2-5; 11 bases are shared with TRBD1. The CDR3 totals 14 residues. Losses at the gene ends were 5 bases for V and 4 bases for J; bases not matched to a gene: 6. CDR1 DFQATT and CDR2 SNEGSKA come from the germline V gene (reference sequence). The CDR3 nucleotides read TGCAGTGCTCGGGACAGGGGGTTTTCAGAGACCCAGTACTTC. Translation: CSARDRGFSETQYF.

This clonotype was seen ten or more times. The CDR3 DNA reads TGTGCCAGCAGCTTAGTCCCCGGGGGGGCCTCCGGGGAGCTGTTTTTT. Translated, it gives CASSLVPGGASGELFF. V gene TRBV7-2 combines with J gene TRBJ2-2; 8 bases agree with TRBD2. Germline V gene lookup returns CDR1 SGHTA and CDR2 FQGNSA. Trimming cost V 1 base and J 6 bases; bases outside gene matches: 7. The CDR3 is made up of 16 amino acids.

The CDR3 DNA reads TGTGCCAGCAGCTTAGGCGGGAGGCGCTATGAGCAGTTCTTC. Amino acids: CASSLGGRRYEQFF. This sequence joins TRBV11-3 and TRBJ2-1; 8 nucleotides line up with TRBD2. This CDR3 has 14 amino acids. CDR1 SGHNT and CDR2 YENEEA come from the germline V gene. J gave up 8 bases and V 1 base, and 4 bases lay outside the gene matches.

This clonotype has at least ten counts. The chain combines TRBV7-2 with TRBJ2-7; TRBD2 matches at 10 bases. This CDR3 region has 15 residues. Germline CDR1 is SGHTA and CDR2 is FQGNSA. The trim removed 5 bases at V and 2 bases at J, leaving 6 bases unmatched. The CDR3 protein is CASSVTGTSAYEQYF. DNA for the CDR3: TGTGCCAGCAGCGTAACCGGGACTAGCGCCTACGAGCAGTACTTC.

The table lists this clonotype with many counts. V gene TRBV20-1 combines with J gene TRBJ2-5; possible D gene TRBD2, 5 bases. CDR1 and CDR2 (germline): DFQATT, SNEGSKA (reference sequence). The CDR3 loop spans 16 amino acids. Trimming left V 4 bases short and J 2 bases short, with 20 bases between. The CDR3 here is CSATILGLADQETQYF. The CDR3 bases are TGCAGTGCTACCATCCTCGGGCTAGCTGATCAAGAGACCCAGTACTTC.

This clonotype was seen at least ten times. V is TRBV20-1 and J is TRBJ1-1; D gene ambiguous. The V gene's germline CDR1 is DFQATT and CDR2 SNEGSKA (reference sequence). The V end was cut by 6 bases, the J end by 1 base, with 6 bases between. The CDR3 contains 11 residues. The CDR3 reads CSAPGNTEAFF. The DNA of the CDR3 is TGCAGTGCGCCGGGGAACACTGAAGCTTTCTTT.